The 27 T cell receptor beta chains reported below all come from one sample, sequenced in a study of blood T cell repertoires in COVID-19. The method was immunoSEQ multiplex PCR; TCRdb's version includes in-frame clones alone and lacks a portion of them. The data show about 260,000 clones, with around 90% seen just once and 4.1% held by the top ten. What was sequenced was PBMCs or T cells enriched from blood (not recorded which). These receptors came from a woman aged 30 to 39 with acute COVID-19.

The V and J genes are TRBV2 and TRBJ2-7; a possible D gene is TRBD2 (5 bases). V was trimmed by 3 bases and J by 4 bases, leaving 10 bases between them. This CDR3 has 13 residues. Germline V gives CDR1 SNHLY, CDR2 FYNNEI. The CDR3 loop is CASSDSGLYEQYF. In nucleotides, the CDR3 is TGTGCCAGCAGTGACAGCGGATTGTACGAGCAGTACTTC. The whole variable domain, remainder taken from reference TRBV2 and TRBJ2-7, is EPEVTQTPSHQVTQMGQEVILRCVPISNHLYFYWYRQILGQKVEFLVSFYNNEISEKSEIFDDQFSVERPDGSNFTLKIRSTKLEDSAMYFCASSDSGLYEQYFGPGTRLTVT.

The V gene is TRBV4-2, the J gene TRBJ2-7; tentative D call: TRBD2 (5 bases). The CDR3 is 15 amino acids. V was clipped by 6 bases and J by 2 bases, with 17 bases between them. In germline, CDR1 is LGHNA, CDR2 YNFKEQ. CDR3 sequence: CASREYREGPYEQYF. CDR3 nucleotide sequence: TGTGCCAGCAGAGAATATCGGGAAGGCCCCTACGAGCAGTACTTC.

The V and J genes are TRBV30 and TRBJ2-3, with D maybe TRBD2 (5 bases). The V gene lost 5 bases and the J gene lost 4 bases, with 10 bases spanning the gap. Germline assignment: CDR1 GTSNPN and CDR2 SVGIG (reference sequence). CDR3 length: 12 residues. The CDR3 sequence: CAWSGGSDTQYF. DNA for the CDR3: TGTGCCTGGTCTGGCGGGTCAGATACGCAGTATTTT.

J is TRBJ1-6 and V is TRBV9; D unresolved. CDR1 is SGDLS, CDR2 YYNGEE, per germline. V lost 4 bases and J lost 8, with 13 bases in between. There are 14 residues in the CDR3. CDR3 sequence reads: CASSLSALYSPLHF. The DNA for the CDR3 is TGTGCCAGCAGCCTAAGCGCCTTGTATTCACCCCTCCACTTT.

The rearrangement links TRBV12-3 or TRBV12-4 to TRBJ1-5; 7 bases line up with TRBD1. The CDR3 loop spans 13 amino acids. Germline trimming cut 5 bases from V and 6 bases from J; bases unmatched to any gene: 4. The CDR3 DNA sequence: TGTGCCAGCAGTGACAGGGAAGGTCAGCCCCAGCATTTT. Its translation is CASSDREGQPQHF.

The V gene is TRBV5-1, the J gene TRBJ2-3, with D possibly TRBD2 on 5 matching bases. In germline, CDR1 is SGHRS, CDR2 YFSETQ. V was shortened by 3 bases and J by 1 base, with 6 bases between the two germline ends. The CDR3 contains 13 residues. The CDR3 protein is CASSSEGTDTQYF. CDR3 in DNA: TGCGCCAGCAGCTCGGAGGGCACAGATACGCAGTATTTT.

CDR3 sequence: CASTSSSYNEQFF. CDR3 DNA: TGTGCCAGCACTTCTAGCTCCTACAATGAGCAGTTCTTC. The rearrangement joins TRBV12-3 or TRBV12-4 to TRBJ2-1; D is undetermined. This CDR3 has 13 amino acids. The ends were cut back, 7 bases at V and 0 bases at J, with 7 bases in the middle.

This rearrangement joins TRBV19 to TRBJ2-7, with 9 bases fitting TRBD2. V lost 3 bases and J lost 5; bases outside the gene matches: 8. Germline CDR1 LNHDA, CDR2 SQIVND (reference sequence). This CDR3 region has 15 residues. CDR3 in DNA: TGTGCCAGTAGTATCCTGGGCGGGGGGGACGACGAGCAGTACTTC. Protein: CASSILGGGDDEQYF.

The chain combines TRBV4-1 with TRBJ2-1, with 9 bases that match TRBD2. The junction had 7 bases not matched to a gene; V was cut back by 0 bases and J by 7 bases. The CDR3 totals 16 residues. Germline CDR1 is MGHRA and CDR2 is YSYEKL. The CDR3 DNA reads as TGCGCCAGCAGCCAAGAGGCTTCTAGCGGGACGAATGAGCAGTTCTTC. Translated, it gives CASSQEASSGTNEQFF.

The CDR3 DNA reads as TGTGCCAGCAGCGTAGCAGGCGGGGATCAGCCCCAGCATTTT. Encoded protein: CASSVAGGDQPQHF. The rearrangement joins TRBV9 to TRBJ1-5; D remains unclear. Trimming took 0 bases from V and 5 from J, leaving 9 bases between them. The CDR3 consists of 14 residues. From germline, CDR1 is SGDLS and CDR2 YYNGEE.

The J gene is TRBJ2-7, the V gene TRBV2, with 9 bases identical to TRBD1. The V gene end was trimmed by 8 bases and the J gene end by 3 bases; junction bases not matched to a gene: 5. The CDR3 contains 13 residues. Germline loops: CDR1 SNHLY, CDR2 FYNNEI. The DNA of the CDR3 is TGTGCCAGCGATCCGGGACAGGGCTACGAGCAGTACTTC. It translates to CASDPGQGYEQYF.

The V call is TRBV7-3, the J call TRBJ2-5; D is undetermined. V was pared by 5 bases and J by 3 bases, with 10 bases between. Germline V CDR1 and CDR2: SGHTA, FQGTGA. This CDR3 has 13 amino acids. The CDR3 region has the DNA TGTGCCAGCAGCCAATTCACAGAAGAGACCCAGTACTTC. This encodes CASSQFTEETQYF.

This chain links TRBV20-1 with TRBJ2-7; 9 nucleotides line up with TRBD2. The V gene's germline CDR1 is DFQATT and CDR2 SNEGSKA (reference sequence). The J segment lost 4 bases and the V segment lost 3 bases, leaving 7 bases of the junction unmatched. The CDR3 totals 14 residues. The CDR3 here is CSASPGLAKYEQYF. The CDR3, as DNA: TGCAGTGCTAGTCCTGGACTAGCGAAGTACGAGCAGTACTTC.

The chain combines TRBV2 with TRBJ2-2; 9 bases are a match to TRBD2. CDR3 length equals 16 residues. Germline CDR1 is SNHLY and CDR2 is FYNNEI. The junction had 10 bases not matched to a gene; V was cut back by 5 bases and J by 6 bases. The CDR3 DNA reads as TGTGCCAGCAGTCTAACCGGGACTAGCTCGGCCGGGGAGCTGTTTTTT. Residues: CASSLTGTSSAGELFF.

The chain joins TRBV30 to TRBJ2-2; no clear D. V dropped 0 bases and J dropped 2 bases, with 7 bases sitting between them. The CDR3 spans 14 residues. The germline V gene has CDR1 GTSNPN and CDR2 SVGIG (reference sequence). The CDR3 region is CAWSVRLNTGELFF. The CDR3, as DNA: TGTGCCTGGAGTGTAAGACTCAACACCGGGGAGCTGTTTTTT.

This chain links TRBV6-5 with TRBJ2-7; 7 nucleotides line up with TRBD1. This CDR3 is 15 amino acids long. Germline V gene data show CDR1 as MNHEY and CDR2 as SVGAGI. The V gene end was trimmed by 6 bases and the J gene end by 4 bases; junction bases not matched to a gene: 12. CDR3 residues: CASRINRDSTYEQYF. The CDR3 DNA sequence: TGTGCCAGCAGAATTAACAGGGACAGTACATACGAGCAGTACTTC.

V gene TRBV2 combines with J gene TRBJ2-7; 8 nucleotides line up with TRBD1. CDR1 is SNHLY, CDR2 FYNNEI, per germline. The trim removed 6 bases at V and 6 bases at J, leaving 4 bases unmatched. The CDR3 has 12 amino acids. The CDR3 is CASSPGQGEQYF. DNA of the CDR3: TGTGCCAGCAGCCCTGGACAGGGCGAGCAGTACTTC.

CDR3 protein: CASSATQRYQPQHF. CDR3 nucleotides: TGTGCCAGCAGTGCCACTCAGCGGTATCAGCCCCAGCATTTT. The J gene is TRBJ1-5, the V gene TRBV28; no reliable D call. Germline CDR1 MDHEN, CDR2 SYDVKM. This CDR3 region has 14 residues. V shed 5 bases and J shed 5 bases, with 13 bases lying between them.

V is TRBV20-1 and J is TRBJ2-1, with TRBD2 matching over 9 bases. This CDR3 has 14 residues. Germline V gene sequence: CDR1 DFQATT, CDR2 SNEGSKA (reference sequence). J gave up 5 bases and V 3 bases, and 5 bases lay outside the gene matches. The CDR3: CSASWASGNNEQFF. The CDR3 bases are TGCAGTGCTAGTTGGGCTAGCGGGAACAATGAGCAGTTCTTC.

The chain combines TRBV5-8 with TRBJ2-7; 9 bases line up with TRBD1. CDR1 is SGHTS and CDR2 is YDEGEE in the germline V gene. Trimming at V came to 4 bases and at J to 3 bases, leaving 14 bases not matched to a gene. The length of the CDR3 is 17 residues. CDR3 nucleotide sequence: TGTGCCAGCAGCACGAACCCACCGGGACAGGGCAGCTACGAGCAGTACTTC. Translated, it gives CASSTNPPGQGSYEQYF.

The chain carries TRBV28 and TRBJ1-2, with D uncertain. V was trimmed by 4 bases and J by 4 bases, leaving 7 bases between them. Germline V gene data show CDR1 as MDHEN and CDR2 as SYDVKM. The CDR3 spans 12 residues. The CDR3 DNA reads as TGTGCCAGCAGTTCACAGACCTATGGCTACACCTTC. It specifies CASSSQTYGYTF.

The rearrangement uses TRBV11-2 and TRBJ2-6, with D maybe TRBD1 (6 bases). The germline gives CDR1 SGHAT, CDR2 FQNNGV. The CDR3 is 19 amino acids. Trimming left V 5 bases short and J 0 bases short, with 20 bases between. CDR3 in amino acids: CASSHSRQATFSGANVLTF. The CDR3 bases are TGTGCCAGCAGCCACAGCCGACAGGCGACATTCTCTGGGGCCAACGTCCTGACTTTC.

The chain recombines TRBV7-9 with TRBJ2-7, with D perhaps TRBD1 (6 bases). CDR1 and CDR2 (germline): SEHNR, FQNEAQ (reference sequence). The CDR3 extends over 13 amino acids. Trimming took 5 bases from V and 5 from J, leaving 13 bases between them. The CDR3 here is CASSHRVMDEQYF. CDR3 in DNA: TGTGCCAGCAGCCACAGGGTGATGGACGAGCAGTACTTC.

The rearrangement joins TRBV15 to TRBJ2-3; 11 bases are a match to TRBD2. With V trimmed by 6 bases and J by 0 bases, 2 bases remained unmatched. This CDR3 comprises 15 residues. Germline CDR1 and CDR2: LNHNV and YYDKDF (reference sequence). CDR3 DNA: TGTGCCACCAGTACTAGCGGGAGAAGCACAGATACGCAGTATTTT. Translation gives CATSTSGRSTDTQYF. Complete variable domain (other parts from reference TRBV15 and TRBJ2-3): DAMVIQNPRYQVTQFGKPVTLSCSQTLNHNVMYWYQQKSSQAPKLLFHYYDKDFNNEADTPDNFQSRRPNTSFCFLDIRSPGLGDTAMYLCATSTSGRSTDTQYFGPGTRLTVL.

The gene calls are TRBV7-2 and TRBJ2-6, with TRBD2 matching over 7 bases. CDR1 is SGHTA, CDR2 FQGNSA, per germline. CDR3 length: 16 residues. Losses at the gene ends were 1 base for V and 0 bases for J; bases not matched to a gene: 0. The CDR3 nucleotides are TGTGCCAGCAGCTTAGGCGGGAGCTCTGGGGCCAACGTCCTGACTTTC. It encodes CASSLGGSSGANVLTF.

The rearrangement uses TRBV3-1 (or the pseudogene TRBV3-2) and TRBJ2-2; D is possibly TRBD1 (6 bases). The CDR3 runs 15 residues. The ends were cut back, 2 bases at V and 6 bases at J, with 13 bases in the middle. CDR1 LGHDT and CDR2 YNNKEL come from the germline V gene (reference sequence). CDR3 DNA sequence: TGTGCCAGCAGCCAACCCACAGGGCTCCCCGGGGAGCTGTTTTTT. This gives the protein CASSQPTGLPGELFF.

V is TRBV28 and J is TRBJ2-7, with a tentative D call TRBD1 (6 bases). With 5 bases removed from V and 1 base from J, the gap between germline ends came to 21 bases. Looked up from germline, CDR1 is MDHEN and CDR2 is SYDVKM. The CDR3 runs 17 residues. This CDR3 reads CASSALGWGQTSYEQYF. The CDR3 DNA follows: TGTGCCAGCAGTGCCCTGGGTTGGGGACAAACATCCTACGAGCAGTACTTC.